This T cell receptor beta chain is drawn from a study of shared clonotypes between healthy human individuals. Germline trimming cut 8 bases from V and 1 base from J; bases unmatched to any gene: 8. Looked up from germline, CDR1 is SGHVS and CDR2 is FQNEAQ. This CDR3 has 16 residues. As to this clone: Its antigen is still unknown.

Whole-study results and caveats: The sharing of 4.5% to 5% of naive CD4 clonotypes was seen across a few donors. Generation probabilities were higher for clonotypes shared across all four sorted-subset donors than for unshared ones. The small donor group covered limited genetic and exposure diversity. Sequencing depth was expected to influence donor clonotype sharing.

The method was immunoSEQ multiplex PCR; TCRdb's version includes in-frame clones alone and lacks a portion of them. This table has some 1.5 million clones, 98% appearing once. The chain couples TRBV7-8 to TRBJ1-5; 10 nucleotides align to TRBD1. What was sequenced was naive CD4+ T cells sorted from blood. Subset described: CD45RA+ positively selected. The clonotype originates from a man aged 25 to 40 in good health. In DNA, the CDR3 is TGTGCCAGCCGGTCTTTGGACAGGGGGAGCAATCAGCCCCAGCATTTT. It encodes CASRSLDRGSNQPQHF.